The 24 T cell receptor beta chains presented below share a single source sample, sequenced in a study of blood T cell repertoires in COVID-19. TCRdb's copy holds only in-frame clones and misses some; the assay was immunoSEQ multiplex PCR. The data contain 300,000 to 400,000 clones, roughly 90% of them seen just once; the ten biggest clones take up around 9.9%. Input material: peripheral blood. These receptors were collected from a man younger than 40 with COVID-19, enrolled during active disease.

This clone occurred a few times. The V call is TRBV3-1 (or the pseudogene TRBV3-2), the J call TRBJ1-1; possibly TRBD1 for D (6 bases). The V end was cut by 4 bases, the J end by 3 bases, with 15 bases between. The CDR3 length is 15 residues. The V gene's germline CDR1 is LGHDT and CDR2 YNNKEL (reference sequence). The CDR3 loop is CASSPRDIMDTEAFF. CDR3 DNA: TGTGCCAGCAGCCCCCGGGACATAATGGACACTGAAGCTTTCTTT.

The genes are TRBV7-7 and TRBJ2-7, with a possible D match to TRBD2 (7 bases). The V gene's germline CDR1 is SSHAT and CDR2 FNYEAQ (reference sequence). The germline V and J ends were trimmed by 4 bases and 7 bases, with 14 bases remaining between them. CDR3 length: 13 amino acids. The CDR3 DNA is TGTGCCAGCAGCTCGGCCGGGGGGCAAGAGCAGTACTTC. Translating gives CASSSAGGQEQYF.

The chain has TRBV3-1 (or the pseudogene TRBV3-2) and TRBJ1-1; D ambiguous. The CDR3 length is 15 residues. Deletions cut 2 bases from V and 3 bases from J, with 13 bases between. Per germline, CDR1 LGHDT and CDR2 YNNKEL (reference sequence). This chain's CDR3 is CASSQIRGSYTEAFF. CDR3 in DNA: TGTGCCAGCAGCCAAATCCGGGGTTCTTACACTGAAGCTTTCTTT.

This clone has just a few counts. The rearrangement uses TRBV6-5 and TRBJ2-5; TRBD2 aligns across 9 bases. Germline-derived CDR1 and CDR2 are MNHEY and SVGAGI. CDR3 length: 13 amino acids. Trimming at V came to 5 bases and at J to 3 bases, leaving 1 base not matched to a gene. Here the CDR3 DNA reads TGTGCCAGCAGTCAGCGGGGGGAAGAGACCCAGTACTTC. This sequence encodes CASSQRGEETQYF.

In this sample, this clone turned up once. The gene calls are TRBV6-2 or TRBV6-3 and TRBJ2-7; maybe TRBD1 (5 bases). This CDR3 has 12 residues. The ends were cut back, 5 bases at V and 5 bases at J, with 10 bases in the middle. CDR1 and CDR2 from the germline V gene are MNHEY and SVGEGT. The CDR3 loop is CASSKYRNEQYF. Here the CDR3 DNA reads TGTGCCAGCAGTAAATACAGGAACGAGCAGTACTTC.

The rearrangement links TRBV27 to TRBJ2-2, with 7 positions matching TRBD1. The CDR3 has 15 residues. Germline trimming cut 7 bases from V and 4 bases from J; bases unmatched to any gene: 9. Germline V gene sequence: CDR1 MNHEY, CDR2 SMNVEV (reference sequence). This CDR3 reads CASTRQGPITGELFF. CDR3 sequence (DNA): TGTGCCAGCACCCGACAGGGACCTATCACCGGGGAGCTGTTTTTT.

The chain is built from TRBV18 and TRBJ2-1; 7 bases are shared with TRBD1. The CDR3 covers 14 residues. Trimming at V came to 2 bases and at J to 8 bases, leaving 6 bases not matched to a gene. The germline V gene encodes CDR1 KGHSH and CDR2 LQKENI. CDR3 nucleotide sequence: TGTGCCAGCTCACCAAGAGGGGACAGCTATGAGCAGTTCTTC. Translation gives CASSPRGDSYEQFF.

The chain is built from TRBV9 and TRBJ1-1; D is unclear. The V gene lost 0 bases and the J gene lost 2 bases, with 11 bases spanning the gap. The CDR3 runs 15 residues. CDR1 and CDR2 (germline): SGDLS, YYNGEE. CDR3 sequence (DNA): TGTGCCAGCAGCGTAGAAGGGCGGGGAAACACTGAAGCTTTCTTT. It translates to CASSVEGRGNTEAFF.

The CDR3 sequence: CASSLSGSGPTGELFF. The CDR3 bases are TGTGCCAGCAGCTTATCAGGGAGCGGGCCAACCGGGGAGCTGTTTTTT. The V gene is TRBV7-8, the J gene TRBJ2-2; possible D gene TRBD2, 6 bases. V lost 2 bases and J 5 bases, leaving 15 bases between the germline ends. This CDR3 is built from 16 residues. From germline, CDR1 is SGHVS and CDR2 FQNEAQ.

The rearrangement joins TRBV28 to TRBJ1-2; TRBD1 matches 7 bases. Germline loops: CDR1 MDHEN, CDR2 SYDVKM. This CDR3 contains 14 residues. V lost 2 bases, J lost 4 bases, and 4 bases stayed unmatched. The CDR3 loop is CASSLVRGSYGYTF. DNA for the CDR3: TGTGCCAGCAGTTTAGTCAGGGGGAGCTATGGCTACACCTTC.

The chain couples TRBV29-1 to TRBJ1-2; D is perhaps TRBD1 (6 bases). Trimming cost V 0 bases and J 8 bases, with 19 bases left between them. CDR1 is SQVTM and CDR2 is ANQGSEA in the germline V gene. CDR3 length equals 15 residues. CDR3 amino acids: CSVEEATGGVLGYTF. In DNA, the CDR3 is TGCAGCGTTGAAGAGGCGACAGGTGGGGTCTTAGGCTACACCTTC.

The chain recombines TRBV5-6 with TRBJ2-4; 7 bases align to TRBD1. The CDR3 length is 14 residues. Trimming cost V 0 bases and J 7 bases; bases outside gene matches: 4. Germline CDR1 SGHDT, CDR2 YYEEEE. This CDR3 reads CASSLDRGMNIQYF. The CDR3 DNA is TGTGCCAGCAGCTTGGACAGGGGCATGAACATTCAGTACTTC.

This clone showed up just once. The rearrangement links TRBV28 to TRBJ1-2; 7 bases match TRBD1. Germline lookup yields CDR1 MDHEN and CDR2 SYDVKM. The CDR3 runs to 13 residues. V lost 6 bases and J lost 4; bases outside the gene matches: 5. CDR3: CASRRQGIYGYTF. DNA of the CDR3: TGTGCCAGCAGACGACAGGGAATCTATGGCTACACCTTC.

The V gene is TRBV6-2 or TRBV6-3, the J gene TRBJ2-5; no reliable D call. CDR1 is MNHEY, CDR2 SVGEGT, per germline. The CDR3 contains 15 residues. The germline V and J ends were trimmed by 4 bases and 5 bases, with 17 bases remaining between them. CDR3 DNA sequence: TGTGCCAGCAGTTCCCCAACTCTAACCGGGGAGACCCAGTACTTC. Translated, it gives CASSSPTLTGETQYF.

In DNA, the CDR3 is TGTGCCAGCAGCTTGGGGACTAGCGGGAGGGTCTCCTACGAGCAGTACTTC. As protein: CASSLGTSGRVSYEQYF. The chain employs TRBV5-4 and TRBJ2-7, with 15 bases that match TRBD2. The V gene end was trimmed by 0 bases and the J gene end by 0 bases; junction bases not matched to a gene: 1. Germline CDR1 reads SGHNT; CDR2 reads YYREEE (reference sequence). The length of the CDR3 is 17 residues.

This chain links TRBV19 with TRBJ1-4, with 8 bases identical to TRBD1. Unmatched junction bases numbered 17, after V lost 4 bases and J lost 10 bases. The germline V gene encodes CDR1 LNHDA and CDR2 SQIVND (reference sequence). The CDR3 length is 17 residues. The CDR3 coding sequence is TGTGCCAGTAGTACAATACCTGGGACAGGCGATGGGGCAAAACTGTTTTTT. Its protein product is CASSTIPGTGDGAKLFF. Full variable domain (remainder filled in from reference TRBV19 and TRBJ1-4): DGGITQSPKYLFRKEGQNVTLSCEQNLNHDAMYWYRQDPGQGLRLIYYSQIVNDFQKGDIAEGYSVSREKKESFPLTVTSAQKNPTAFYLCASSTIPGTGDGAKLFFGSGTQLSVL.

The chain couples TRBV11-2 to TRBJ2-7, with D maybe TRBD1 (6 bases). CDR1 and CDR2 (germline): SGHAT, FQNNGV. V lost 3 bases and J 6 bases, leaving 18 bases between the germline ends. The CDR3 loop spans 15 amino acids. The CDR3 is CASSLGVRGPLEQYF. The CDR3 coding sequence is TGTGCCAGCAGCTTGGGCGTCAGGGGCCCCCTCGAGCAGTACTTC.

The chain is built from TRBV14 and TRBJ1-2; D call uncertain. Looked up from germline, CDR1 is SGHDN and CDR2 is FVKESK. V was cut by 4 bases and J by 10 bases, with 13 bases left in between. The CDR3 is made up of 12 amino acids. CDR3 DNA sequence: TGTGCCAGCAGCCTCGCAGGACTCCTCTACACCTTC. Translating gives CASSLAGLLYTF.

Here the CDR3 DNA reads TGTGCCAGCAGCTTGGTTGAATGGAGTAACACTGAAGCTTTCTTT. This codes for CASSLVEWSNTEAFF. The chain combines TRBV5-5 with TRBJ1-1; D gene uncertain. CDR3 length: 15 amino acids. The germline V and J ends were trimmed by 0 bases and 2 bases, with 11 bases remaining between them. CDR1 is SGHKS, CDR2 YYEKEE, per germline (reference sequence).

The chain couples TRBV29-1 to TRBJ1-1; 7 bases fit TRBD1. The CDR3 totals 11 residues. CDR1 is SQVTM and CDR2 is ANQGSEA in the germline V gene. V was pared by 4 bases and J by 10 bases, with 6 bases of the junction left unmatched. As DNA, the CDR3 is TGCAGCGTTGTGACAGGGCGCACAGCTTTCTTT. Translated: CSVVTGRTAFF.

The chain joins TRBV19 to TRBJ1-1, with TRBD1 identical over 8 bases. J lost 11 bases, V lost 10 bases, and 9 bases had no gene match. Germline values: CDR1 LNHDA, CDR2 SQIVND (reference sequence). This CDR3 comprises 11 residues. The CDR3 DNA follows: TGTGCCAACGGCAGGGGGCGCCTGGCTTTCTTT. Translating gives CANGRGRLAFF.

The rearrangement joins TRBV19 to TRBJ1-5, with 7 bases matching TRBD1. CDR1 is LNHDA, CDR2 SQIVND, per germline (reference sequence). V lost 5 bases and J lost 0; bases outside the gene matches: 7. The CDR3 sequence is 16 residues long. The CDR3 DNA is TGTGCCAGTAGTTGGGGGCCAGGGGGTAGCAATCAGCCCCAGCATTTT. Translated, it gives CASSWGPGGSNQPQHF. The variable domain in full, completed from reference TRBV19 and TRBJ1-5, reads DGGITQSPKYLFRKEGQNVTLSCEQNLNHDAMYWYRQDPGQGLRLIYYSQIVNDFQKGDIAEGYSVSREKKESFPLTVTSAQKNPTAFYLCASSWGPGGSNQPQHFGDGTRLSIL.

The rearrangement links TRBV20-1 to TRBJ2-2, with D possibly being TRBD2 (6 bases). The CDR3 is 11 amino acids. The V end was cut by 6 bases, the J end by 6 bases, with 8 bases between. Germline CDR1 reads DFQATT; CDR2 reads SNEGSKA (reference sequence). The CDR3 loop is CSARRAGELFF. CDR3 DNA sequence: TGCAGTGCCCGGAGGGCCGGGGAGCTGTTTTTT.

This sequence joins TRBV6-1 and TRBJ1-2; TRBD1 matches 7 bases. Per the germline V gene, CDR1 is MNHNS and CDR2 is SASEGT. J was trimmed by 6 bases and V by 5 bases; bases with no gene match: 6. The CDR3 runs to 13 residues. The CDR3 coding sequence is TGTGCCAGCAGTCCCGGACAGGTCCATGGCTACACCTTC. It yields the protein CASSPGQVHGYTF.